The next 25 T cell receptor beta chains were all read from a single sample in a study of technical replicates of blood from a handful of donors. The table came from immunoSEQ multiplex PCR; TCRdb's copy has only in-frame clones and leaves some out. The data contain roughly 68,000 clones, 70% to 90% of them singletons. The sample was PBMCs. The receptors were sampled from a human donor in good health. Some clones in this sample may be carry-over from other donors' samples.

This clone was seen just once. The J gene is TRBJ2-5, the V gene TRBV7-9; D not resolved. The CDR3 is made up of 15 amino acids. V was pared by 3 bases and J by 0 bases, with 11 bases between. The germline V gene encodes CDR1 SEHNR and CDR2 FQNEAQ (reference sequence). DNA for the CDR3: TGTGCCAGCAGCTTCCTCTCACGGGACCAAGAGACCCAGTACTTC. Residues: CASSFLSRDQETQYF.

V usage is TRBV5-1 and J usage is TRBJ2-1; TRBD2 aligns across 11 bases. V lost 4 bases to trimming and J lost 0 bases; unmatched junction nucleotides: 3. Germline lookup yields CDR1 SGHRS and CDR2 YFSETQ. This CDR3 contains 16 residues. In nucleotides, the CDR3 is TGCGCCAGCAGCCCTAGCGGGGGGTCCTCCTACAATGAGCAGTTCTTC. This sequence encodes CASSPSGGSSYNEQFF.

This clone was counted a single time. The CDR3 nucleotides read TGTGCCAGCCTACCCCCGGCGGGGGATAGCTCCTACAATGAGCAGTTCTTC. Amino acids: CASLPPAGDSSYNEQFF. V is TRBV28 and J is TRBJ2-1; TRBD2 agrees at 7 bases. V shed 8 bases and J 0 bases; nucleotides not matched to a gene: 13. This CDR3 has 17 residues. Germline lookup yields CDR1 MDHEN and CDR2 SYDVKM.

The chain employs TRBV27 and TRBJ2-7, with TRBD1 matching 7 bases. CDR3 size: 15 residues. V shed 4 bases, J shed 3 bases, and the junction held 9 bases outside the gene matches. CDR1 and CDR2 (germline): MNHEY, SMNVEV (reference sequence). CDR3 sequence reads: CASSYQGDSVYEQYF. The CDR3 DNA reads TGTGCCAGCAGTTACCAAGGGGACAGCGTCTACGAGCAGTACTTC.

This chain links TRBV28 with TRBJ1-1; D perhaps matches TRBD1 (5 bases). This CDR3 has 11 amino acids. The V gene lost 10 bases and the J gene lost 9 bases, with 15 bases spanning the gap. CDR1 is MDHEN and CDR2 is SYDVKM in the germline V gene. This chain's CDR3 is CATHPKGQAFF. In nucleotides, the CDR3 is TGTGCCACCCACCCGAAGGGGCAAGCTTTCTTT.

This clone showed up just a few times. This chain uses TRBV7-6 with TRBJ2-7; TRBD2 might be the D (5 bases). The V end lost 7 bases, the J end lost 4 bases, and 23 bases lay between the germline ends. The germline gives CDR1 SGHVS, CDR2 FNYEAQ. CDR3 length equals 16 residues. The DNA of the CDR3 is TGTGCCAGCACCCGAGGACGGGGAGACGGAGTATACGAGCAGTACTTC. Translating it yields CASTRGRGDGVYEQYF.

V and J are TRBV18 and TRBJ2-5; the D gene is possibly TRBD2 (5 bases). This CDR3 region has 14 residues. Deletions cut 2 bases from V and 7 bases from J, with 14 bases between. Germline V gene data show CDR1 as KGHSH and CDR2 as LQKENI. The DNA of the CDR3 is TGTGCCAGCTCACCAGACGGGGTCGGAAGGACCCAGTACTTC. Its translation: CASSPDGVGRTQYF.

CDR3 sequence: CASSYALNNEQFF. The DNA of the CDR3 is TGTGCCAGCAGCTATGCACTAAACAATGAGCAGTTCTTC. The chain couples TRBV6-6 to TRBJ2-1, with no clear D. The CDR3 consists of 13 residues. Per the germline V gene, CDR1 is MNHNY and CDR2 is SVGAGI (reference sequence). Trimming pared 6 bases from V and 5 bases from J, leaving 11 bases between.

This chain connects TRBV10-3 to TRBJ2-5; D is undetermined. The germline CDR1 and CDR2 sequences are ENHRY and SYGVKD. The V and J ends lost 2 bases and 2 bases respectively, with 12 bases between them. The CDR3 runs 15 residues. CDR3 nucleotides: TGTGCCATCAGTGAGCCCGGTCAACGGCAAGAGACCCAGTACTTC. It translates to CAISEPGQRQETQYF.

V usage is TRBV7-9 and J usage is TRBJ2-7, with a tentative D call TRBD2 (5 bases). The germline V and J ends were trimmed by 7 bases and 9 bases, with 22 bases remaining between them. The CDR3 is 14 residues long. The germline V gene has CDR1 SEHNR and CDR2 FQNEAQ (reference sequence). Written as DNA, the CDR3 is TGTGCCAGCAAAGGGCTGGTCGGACTGCAGGTGCAGTACTTC. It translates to CASKGLVGLQVQYF.

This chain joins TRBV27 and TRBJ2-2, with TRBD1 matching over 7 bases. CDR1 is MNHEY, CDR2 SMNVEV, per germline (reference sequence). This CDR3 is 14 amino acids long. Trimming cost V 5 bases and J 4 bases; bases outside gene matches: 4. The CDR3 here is CASSGQVLTGELFF. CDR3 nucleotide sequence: TGTGCCAGCAGTGGACAGGTTCTCACCGGGGAGCTGTTTTTT.

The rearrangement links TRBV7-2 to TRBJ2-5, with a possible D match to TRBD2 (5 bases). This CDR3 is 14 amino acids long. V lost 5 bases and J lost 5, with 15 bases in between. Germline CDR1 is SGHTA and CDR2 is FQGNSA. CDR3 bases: TGTGCCAGCAGCCCGCTACGGGGATTCGAGACCCAGTACTTC. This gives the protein CASSPLRGFETQYF.

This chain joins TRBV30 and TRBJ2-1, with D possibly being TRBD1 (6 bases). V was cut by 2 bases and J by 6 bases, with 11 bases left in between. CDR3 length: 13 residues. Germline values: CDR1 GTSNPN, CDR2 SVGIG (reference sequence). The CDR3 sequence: CAWSYRVINEQFF. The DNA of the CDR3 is TGTGCCTGGAGTTACAGGGTCATCAATGAGCAGTTCTTC.

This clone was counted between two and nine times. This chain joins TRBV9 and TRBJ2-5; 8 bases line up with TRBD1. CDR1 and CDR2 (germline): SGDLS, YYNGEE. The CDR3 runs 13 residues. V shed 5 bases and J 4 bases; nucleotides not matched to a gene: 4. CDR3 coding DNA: TGTGCCAGCAGGGGGACAGGCGTAGAGACCCAGTACTTC. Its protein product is CASRGTGVETQYF.

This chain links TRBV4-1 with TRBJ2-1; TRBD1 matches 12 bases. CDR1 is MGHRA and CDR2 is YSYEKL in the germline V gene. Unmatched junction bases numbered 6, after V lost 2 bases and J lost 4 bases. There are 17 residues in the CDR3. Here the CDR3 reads CASSQLGQGAGYNEQFF. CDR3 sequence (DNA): TGCGCCAGCAGCCAACTGGGACAGGGGGCTGGGTACAATGAGCAGTTCTTC.

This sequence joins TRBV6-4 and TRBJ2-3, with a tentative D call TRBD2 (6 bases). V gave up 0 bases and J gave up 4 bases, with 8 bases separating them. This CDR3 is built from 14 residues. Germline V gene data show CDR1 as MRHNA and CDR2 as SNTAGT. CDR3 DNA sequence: TGTGCCAGCAGTGACTCGACGGGGGCAGATACGCAGTATTTT. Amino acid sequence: CASSDSTGADTQYF.

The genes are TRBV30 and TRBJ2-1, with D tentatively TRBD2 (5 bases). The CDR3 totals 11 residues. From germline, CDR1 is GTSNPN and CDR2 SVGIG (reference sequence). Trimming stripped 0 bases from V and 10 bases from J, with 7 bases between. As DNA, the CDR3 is TGTGCCTGGAGTGTAACGGGAGAGCAGTTCTTC. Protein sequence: CAWSVTGEQFF. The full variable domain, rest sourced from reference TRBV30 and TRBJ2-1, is SQTIHQWPATLVQPVGSPLSLECTVEGTSNPNLYWYRQAAGRGLQLLFYSVGIGQISSEVPQNLSASRPQDRQFILSSKKLLLSDSGFYLCAWSVTGEQFFGPGTRLTVL.

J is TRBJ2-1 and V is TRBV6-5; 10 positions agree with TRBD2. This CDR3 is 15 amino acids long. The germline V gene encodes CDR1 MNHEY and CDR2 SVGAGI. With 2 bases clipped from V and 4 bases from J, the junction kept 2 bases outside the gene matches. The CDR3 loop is CASSYRAGGYNEQFF. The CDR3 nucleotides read TGTGCCAGCAGTTACAGAGCGGGGGGGTACAATGAGCAGTTCTTC.

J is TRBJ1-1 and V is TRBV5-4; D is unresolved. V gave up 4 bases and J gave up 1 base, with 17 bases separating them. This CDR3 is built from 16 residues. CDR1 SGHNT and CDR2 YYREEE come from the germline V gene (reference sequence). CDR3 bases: TGTGCCAGCAGCCGCGACTATGTTGGTGCGAACACTGAAGCTTTCTTT. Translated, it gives CASSRDYVGANTEAFF.

CDR3 bases: TGTGCCAGCAGCGTAGTAAGAGGGGGGGGGCGGACTAGCGGGAGGGACCCCCACGAGCAGTACTTC. The encoded protein is CASSVVRGGGRTSGRDPHEQYF. The genes are TRBV9 and TRBJ2-7; 15 bases line up with TRBD2. CDR3 size: 22 residues. Germline loops: CDR1 SGDLS, CDR2 YYNGEE. With 0 bases clipped from V and 5 bases from J, the junction kept 21 bases outside the gene matches.

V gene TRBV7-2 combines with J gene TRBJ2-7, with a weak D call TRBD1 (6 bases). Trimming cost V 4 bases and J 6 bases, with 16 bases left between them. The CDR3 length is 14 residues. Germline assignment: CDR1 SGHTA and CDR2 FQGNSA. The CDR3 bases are TGTGCCAGCAGCTCATACAGGGTCCAATCCGAGCAGTACTTC. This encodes CASSSYRVQSEQYF.

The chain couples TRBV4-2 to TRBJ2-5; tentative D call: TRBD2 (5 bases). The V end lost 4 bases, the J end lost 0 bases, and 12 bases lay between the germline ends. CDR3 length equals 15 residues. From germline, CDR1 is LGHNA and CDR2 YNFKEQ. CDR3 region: CASSPNSGYQETQYF. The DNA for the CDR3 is TGTGCCAGCAGCCCAAACTCGGGGTACCAAGAGACCCAGTACTTC.

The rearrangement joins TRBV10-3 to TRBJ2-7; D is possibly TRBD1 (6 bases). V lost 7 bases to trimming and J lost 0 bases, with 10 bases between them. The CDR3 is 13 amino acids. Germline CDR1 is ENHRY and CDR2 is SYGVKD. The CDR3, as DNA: TGTGCCATCAATCAGGGGAGCTCCTACGAGCAGTACTTC. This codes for CAINQGSSYEQYF.

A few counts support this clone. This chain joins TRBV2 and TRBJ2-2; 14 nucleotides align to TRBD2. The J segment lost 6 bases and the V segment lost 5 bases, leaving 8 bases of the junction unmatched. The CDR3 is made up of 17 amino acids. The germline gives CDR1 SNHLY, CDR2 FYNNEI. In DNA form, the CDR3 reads TGTGCCAGCAGTTCCCTTGAGACTAGCGGGGGGGCCGGGGAGCTGTTTTTT. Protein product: CASSSLETSGGAGELFF.

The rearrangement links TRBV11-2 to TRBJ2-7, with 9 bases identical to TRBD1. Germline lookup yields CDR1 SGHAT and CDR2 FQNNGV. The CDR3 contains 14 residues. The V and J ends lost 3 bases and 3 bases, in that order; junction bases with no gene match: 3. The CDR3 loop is CASSFQTGGYEQYF. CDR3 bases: TGTGCCAGCAGCTTTCAGACAGGGGGCTACGAGCAGTACTTC.